Following are 9 T cell receptor beta chains from one sample sequenced in a study of cytomegalovirus exposure and HLA in healthy donors. The PCR made use of 60 Vbeta and 13 Jbeta primers. Profiling relied on immunoSEQ multiplex PCR, and the TCRdb table lists in-frame clones only, not all of them. The repertoire holds more than 140,000 clones, with roughly 82% as singletons. Sequencing was done on a sample of PBMCs. All receptors come from a man between 25 and 39 years old in good health and CMV-seropositive.

This clone came up a few times. This chain joins TRBV15 and TRBJ2-7; a possible D gene is TRBD2 (5 bases). Between the trimmed V and J ends, which lost 1 base and 2 bases, there was a span of 12 bases. Germline CDR1 and CDR2: LNHNV and YYDKDF (reference sequence). This CDR3 is built from 15 residues. CDR3 region: CATSRARDGAYEQYF. The CDR3 region has the DNA TGTGCCACCAGCAGAGCGAGAGACGGGGCCTACGAGCAGTACTTC.

The chain uses TRBV5-1 and TRBJ1-2; TRBD1 might be the D (5 bases). Trimming took off 2 bases at V and 10 bases at J, with 21 bases between the two ends. CDR3 length equals 15 residues. Germline loops: CDR1 SGHRS, CDR2 YFSETQ. CDR3 region: CASSFSRASVPPYTF. As DNA, the CDR3 is TGCGCCAGCAGCTTCAGCAGGGCTTCAGTCCCACCCTACACCTTC.

A note on this clone: Compared with germline, one end of the junction differs, possibly owing to a read error. The chain is built from TRBV18 and TRBJ2-6; TRBD1 is a possible D gene (5 bases). The CDR3 has 16 residues. Per the germline V gene, CDR1 is KGHSH and CDR2 is LQKENI. The CDR3 nucleotides are TGTGCCAGCTCACCTCAAGACCTCTCTGGGGCCAACGGCCTGACTTTC. Residues: CASSPQDLSGANGLTF. Based on the CDR3 plus reference TRBV18 and TRBJ2-6, the full variable domain is NAGVMQNPRHLVRRRGQEARLRCSPMKGHSHVYWYRQLPEEGLKFMVYLQKENIIDESGMPKERFSAEFPKEGPSILRIQQVVRGDSAAYFCASSPQDLSGANGLTFGAGSRLTVL.

The genes are TRBV7-2 and TRBJ1-5; TRBD1 aligns across 10 bases. Looked up from germline, CDR1 is SGHTA and CDR2 is FQGNSA. This CDR3 comprises 16 residues. With V trimmed by 5 bases and J by 3 bases, 7 bases remained unmatched. The CDR3 protein is CASSPDGTGDNQPQHF. The CDR3 nucleotides are TGTGCCAGCAGCCCCGACGGGACAGGGGACAATCAGCCCCAGCATTTT.

This chain uses TRBV18 with TRBJ2-4, with D tentatively TRBD2 (6 bases). The CDR3 extends over 16 amino acids. From germline, CDR1 is KGHSH and CDR2 LQKENI. Trimming left V 0 bases short and J 4 bases short, with 13 bases between. Here the CDR3 reads CASSPPGRLVKNIQYF. In DNA, the CDR3 is TGTGCCAGCTCACCACCGGGACGACTAGTTAAAAACATTCAGTACTTC.

A few counts support this clone. This sample includes further DNA sequences coding for the same CDR3. V usage is TRBV27 and J usage is TRBJ2-3, with 12 bases identical to TRBD2. Germline values: CDR1 MNHEY, CDR2 SMNVEV (reference sequence). Trimming cost V 5 bases and J 7 bases; bases outside gene matches: 4. CDR3 length: 14 residues. CDR3 region: CASSLAGGPYTQYF. CDR3 bases: TGTGCCAGCAGTCTAGCGGGGGGGCCGTATACGCAGTATTTT.

V gene TRBV19 combines with J gene TRBJ1-1; 9 nucleotides agree with TRBD1. This CDR3 has 19 residues. V was pared by 1 base and J by 5 bases, with 17 bases of the junction left unmatched. Germline CDR1 LNHDA, CDR2 SQIVND (reference sequence). CDR3 protein: CASSIVKGETGGVGTEAFF. The CDR3, as DNA: TGTGCCAGTAGTATAGTTAAAGGGGAGACAGGGGGTGTTGGAACTGAAGCTTTCTTT.

The CDR3 nucleotides read TGCGCCAGCAGCAAGGGACTAGCGGACTACTACGAGCAGTACTTC. Amino acid sequence: CASSKGLADYYEQYF. The chain combines TRBV5-1 with TRBJ2-7; 11 bases are a match to TRBD2. After removal of 4 bases from V and 3 bases from J, the junction contained 6 bases not matched to a gene. Germline V gene sequence: CDR1 SGHRS, CDR2 YFSETQ. The CDR3 is 15 residues long. The variable domain in full, completed from reference TRBV5-1 and TRBJ2-7, reads KAGVTQTPRYLIKTRGQQVTLSCSPISGHRSVSWYQQTPGQGLQFLFEYFSETQRNKGNFPGRFSGRQFSNSRSEMNVSTLELGDSALYLCASSKGLADYYEQYFGPGTRLTVT.

V gene TRBV28 combines with J gene TRBJ2-4, with 10 bases matching TRBD1. The trim removed 3 bases at V and 2 bases at J, leaving 7 bases unmatched. CDR3 length equals 17 residues. Per germline, CDR1 MDHEN and CDR2 SYDVKM. DNA of the CDR3: TGTGCCAGCAGTTTCTCGGGACAGGGGAGGTCCAAAAACATTCAGTACTTC. This gives the protein CASSFSGQGRSKNIQYF.